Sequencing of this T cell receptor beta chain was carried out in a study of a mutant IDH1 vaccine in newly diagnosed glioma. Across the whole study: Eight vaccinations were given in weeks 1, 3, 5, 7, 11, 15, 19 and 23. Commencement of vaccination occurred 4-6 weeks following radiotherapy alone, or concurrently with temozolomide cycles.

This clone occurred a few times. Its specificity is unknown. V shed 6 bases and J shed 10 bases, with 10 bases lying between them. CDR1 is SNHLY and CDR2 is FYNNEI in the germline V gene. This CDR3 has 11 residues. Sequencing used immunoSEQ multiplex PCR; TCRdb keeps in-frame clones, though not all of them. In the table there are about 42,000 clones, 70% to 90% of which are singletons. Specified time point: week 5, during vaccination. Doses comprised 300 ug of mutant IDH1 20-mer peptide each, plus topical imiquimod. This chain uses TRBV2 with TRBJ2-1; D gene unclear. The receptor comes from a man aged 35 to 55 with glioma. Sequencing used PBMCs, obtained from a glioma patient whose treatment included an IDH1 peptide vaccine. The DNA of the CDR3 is TGTGCCAGCAGGGAGCCTCGCGAGCAGTTCTTC. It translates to CASREPREQFF.